The sample holds a few counts of the clone carrying this T cell receptor (beta chain). Its antigen is currently unknown. The data were taken from a study of T cells in Graves' hyperthyroidism and ophthalmopathy. Points from the study as a whole: Ophthalmopathy onset followed model prediction by a median about six months.

CDR3 length equals 16 residues. Deletions cut 10 bases from V and 0 bases from J, with 19 bases between. Per the germline V gene, CDR1 is MNHNS and CDR2 is SASEGT. Each ophthalmopathy patient scored at least 3 on the Clinical Activity Score and at least 4 on NOSPECS grade, with duration under 3 months. Not enrolled were patients with uncontrolled infection, other autoimmune disease, pregnancy or lactation. Clinicians diagnosed patients from clinical symptoms, serum thyroxine and TRAb, thyroid ultrasound and orbital computed tomography. Amplification targeted TCR beta CDR3 regions from RNA transcripts. Primed by the HTBI set, a first-round RT-PCR was run on the TCR CDR3. From the multiplex PCR reads, TCRdb called clonotypes with MiXCR, one entry per CDR3 protein. The table lists around 540,000 distinct CDR3 sequences, roughly a sixth of them singletons, with approximately 32% in the top ten.

The receptor comes from a woman in her twenties or thirties with Graves' ophthalmopathy. The sequencing input was blood. This chain links TRBV6-1 with TRBJ2-1, with D unresolved. CDR3 DNA sequence: TGTGCCATCCGTGCCGAAGCGCCGAGCTCCTACAATGAGCAGTTCTTC. Its translation: CAIRAEAPSSYNEQFF.